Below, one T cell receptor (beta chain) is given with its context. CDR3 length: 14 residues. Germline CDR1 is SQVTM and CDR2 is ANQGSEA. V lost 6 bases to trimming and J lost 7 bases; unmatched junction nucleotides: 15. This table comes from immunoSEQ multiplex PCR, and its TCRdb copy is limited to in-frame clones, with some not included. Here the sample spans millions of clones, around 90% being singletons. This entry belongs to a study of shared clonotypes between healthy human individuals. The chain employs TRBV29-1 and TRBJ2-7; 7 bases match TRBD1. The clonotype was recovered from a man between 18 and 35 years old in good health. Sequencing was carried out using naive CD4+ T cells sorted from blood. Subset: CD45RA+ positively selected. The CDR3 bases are TGCAGCGTCAATTCCCGGGACAGAGGAAAAGAGCAGTACTTC. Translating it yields CSVNSRDRGKEQYF.